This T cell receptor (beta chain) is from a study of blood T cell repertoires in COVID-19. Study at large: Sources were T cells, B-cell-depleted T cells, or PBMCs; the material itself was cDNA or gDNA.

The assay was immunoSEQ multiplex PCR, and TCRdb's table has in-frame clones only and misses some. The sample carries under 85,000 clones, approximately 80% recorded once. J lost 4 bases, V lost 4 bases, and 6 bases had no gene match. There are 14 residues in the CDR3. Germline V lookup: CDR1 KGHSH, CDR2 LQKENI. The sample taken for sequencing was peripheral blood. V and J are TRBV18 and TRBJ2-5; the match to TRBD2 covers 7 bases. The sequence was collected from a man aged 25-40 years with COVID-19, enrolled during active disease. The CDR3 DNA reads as TGTGCCAGCTCACGGGGGGGGAGCGGAGAGACCCAGTACTTC. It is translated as CASSRGGSGETQYF.